This T cell receptor beta chain stems from a study of control samples from healthy donors and cancer patients. V lost 4 bases, J lost 0 bases, and 1 base lay in between. The V gene's germline CDR1 is MNHEY and CDR2 SVGEGT. The CDR3 has 13 amino acids. Produced via immunoSEQ multiplex PCR; TCRdb's table is partial and in-frame only. The sample yields approximately 49,000 clones, approximately 90% seen once. Sequenced sample: PBMCs. The J gene is TRBJ2-6, the V gene TRBV6-2 or TRBV6-3; no clear D gene. This clonotype was obtained from a man between 35 and 55 years old with colorectal cancer. CDR3 bases: TGTGCCAGCAGTTTCTCTGGGGCCAACGTCCTGACTTTC. Protein: CASSFSGANVLTF.